The 14 T cell receptor beta chains reported below all come from one sample, sequenced in a study of cytomegalovirus exposure and HLA in healthy donors. The PCR was carried out with 60 Vbeta primers and 13 Jbeta primers. TCRdb keeps only in-frame clones here, not all; method: immunoSEQ multiplex PCR. The data contain some 100,000 clones, roughly four fifths of them singletons. The specimen sequenced was PBMCs. These TCRs come from a male donor in good health and CMV-seropositive.

The J gene is TRBJ1-2, the V gene TRBV2; D call uncertain. The CDR3 has 17 residues. Trimming pared 0 bases from V and 4 bases from J, leaving 18 bases between. Germline loops: CDR1 SNHLY, CDR2 FYNNEI. CDR3 nucleotides: TGTGCCAGCAGTGAAGCGGGCGGGTGGGCGAAGGGCTATGGCTACACCTTC. Translating it yields CASSEAGGWAKGYGYTF.

The CDR3 coding sequence is TGTGCCAGCAGCTACACCTTGACAGGGGGCTATGGCTACACCTTC. Amino acid sequence: CASSYTLTGGYGYTF. This chain joins TRBV7-9 and TRBJ1-2; 9 bases map to TRBD1. J lost 4 bases, V lost 4 bases, and 7 bases had no gene match. This CDR3 has 15 amino acids. Per germline, CDR1 SEHNR and CDR2 FQNEAQ (reference sequence).

The CDR3, as DNA: TGTGCCAGCAGCTTGGGGCTAGCGGGATCTGAGCAGTTCTTC. Its protein product is CASSLGLAGSEQFF. The chain has TRBV5-5 and TRBJ2-1; TRBD2 matches at 9 bases. J lost 9 bases, V lost 0 bases, and 4 bases had no gene match. Germline V gene sequence: CDR1 SGHKS, CDR2 YYEKEE (reference sequence). The CDR3 is made up of 14 amino acids.

The chain employs TRBV4-3 and TRBJ1-6; TRBD1 matches at 7 bases. The germline CDR1 and CDR2 sequences are LGHNA and YSLEER. This CDR3 contains 16 residues. The V and J ends lost 2 bases and 7 bases, in that order; junction bases with no gene match: 8. The CDR3 DNA reads as TGCGCCAGCAGCCAACTTCAGACAGGGAACAATTCACCCCTCCACTTT. Residues: CASSQLQTGNNSPLHF.

The V gene is TRBV7-9, the J gene TRBJ1-1; 8 positions match TRBD1. Germline lookup yields CDR1 SEHNR and CDR2 FQNEAQ (reference sequence). This CDR3 spans 16 amino acids. V dropped 5 bases and J dropped 4; count of bases not matched to a gene: 12. In DNA, the CDR3 is TGTGCCAGCAGCACCGGACAGGGCCCTCGCGGCACTGAAGCTTTCTTT. It specifies CASSTGQGPRGTEAFF.

The chain employs TRBV5-1 and TRBJ1-6, with 7 positions matching TRBD1. Germline V gives CDR1 SGHRS, CDR2 YFSETQ. The CDR3 runs 17 residues. V dropped 0 bases and J dropped 8; count of bases not matched to a gene: 11. The CDR3 region has the DNA TGCGCCAGCAGCTTGGCCCAGGGGGGTCCAGGGTATTCACCCCTCCACTTT. Protein: CASSLAQGGPGYSPLHF.

This clone came up a few times. V and J are TRBV4-3 and TRBJ1-4; unclear D gene. The CDR3 extends over 16 amino acids. V was shortened by 1 base and J by 7 bases, with 16 bases between the two germline ends. CDR1 is LGHNA, CDR2 YSLEER, per germline. CDR3 region: CASSQALNSLFEKLFF. DNA of the CDR3: TGCGCCAGCAGCCAAGCACTGAACAGTTTGTTTGAAAAACTGTTTTTT.

This chain links TRBV4-1 with TRBJ1-1, with 8 positions matching TRBD1. With V trimmed by 1 base and J by 4 bases, 5 bases remained unmatched. Germline CDR1 reads MGHRA; CDR2 reads YSYEKL. CDR3 length equals 15 residues. The CDR3 protein is CASSQAGGQGTEAFF. The DNA for the CDR3 is TGCGCCAGCAGCCAAGCGGGAGGACAGGGCACTGAAGCTTTCTTT.

This chain joins TRBV28 and TRBJ1-2, with D unresolved. The CDR3 extends over 12 amino acids. Germline V gene data show CDR1 as MDHEN and CDR2 as SYDVKM. Trimming removed 2 bases at V and 6 bases at J, with 7 bases between. Here the CDR3 reads CASSLVRDGYTF. DNA for the CDR3: TGTGCCAGCAGTTTAGTGAGGGATGGCTACACCTTC.

This chain connects TRBV2 to TRBJ2-1, with 8 bases aligning to TRBD2. This CDR3 contains 15 residues. The ends lost 1 base at V and 9 bases at J; junction bases unmatched: 8. CDR1 and CDR2 from the germline V gene are SNHLY and FYNNEI. The CDR3: CASSEGTSLRTEQFF. CDR3 nucleotide sequence: TGTGCCAGCAGTGAAGGGACTAGCCTTCGTACTGAGCAGTTCTTC.

This clone came up once. This chain connects TRBV25-1 to TRBJ2-7; D perhaps matches TRBD1 (6 bases). Trimming cost V 3 bases and J 0 bases, with 12 bases left between them. There are 15 residues in the CDR3. Germline V gene data show CDR1 as MGHDK and CDR2 as SYGVNS. The CDR3 protein is CASSDTTGNSYEQYF. Written as DNA, the CDR3 is TGTGCCAGCAGTGATACTACAGGGAACTCCTACGAGCAGTACTTC.

V usage is TRBV2 and J usage is TRBJ2-5; 11 bases match TRBD1. The last part of the DNA fits TRBJ2-7 better; the J call may be wrong. Germline CDR1 and CDR2: SNHLY and FYNNEI. This CDR3 is 14 amino acids long. CDR3 coding DNA: TGTGCCAGCAGGGGACAGGGGGTATCCTACGAGCAGTACTTC. It yields the protein CASRGQGVSYEQYF.

The chain joins TRBV7-2 to TRBJ1-2; D perhaps matches TRBD1 (6 bases). The germline CDR1 and CDR2 sequences are SGHTA and FQGNSA. V gave up 5 bases and J gave up 10 bases, with 17 bases separating them. The CDR3 is 13 residues long. The CDR3 DNA reads TGTGCCAGCAGCCAAGGACAGTCAGGAGTCTACACCTTC. Encoded protein: CASSQGQSGVYTF.

The rearrangement links TRBV4-1 to TRBJ1-5; 7 bases agree with TRBD1. V shed 4 bases, J shed 1 base, and the junction held 4 bases outside the gene matches. Germline assignment: CDR1 MGHRA and CDR2 YSYEKL. The CDR3 is 15 amino acids. This chain's CDR3 is CASSRLTGSNQPQHF. CDR3 in DNA: TGCGCCAGCAGCCGGCTGACAGGGAGCAATCAGCCCCAGCATTTT.